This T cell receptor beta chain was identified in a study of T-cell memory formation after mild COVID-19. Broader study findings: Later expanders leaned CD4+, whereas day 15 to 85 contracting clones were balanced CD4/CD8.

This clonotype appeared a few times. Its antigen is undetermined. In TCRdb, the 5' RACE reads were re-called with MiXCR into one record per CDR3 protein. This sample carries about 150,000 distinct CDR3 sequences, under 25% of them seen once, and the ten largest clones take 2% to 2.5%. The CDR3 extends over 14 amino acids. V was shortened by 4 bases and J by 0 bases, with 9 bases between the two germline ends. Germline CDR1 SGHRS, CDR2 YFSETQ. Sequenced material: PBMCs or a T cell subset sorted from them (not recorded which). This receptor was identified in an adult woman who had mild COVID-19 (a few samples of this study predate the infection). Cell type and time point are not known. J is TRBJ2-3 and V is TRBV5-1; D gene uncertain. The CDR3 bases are TGCGCCAGCAGCCTAACCTCTAGCACAGATACGCAGTATTTT. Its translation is CASSLTSSTDTQYF.